These 5 T cell receptor beta chains share one sample of origin, sequenced in a study of blood T cells in healthy people across ages. The second PCR ran about 7 to 12 cycles with a sample-barcoded 5' primer and J-beta primers. TCRdb ran MiXCR on the 5' RACE reads and lists one entry per CDR3 protein. The sample includes about a million distinct CDR3 sequences, more than 30% of them seen just once. Sequenced: blood. Receptors originate from a young man in good health.

This clonotype has a count of ten or more. The chain has TRBV7-2 and TRBJ2-7; D remains unclear. CDR1 SGHTA and CDR2 FQGNSA come from the germline V gene. The CDR3 spans 13 residues. V was trimmed by 2 bases and J by 3 bases, leaving 8 bases between them. The CDR3 loop is CASSLNRDYEQYF. CDR3 DNA sequence: TGTGCCAGCAGCTTAAACAGAGACTACGAGCAGTACTTC.

The table lists this clonotype with many counts. The V and J genes are TRBV12-3 or TRBV12-4 and TRBJ1-4, with TRBD1 matching 8 bases. The trim removed 5 bases at V and 6 bases at J, leaving 8 bases unmatched. This CDR3 region has 15 residues. The CDR3 protein is CASSPWTGRDEKLFF. The CDR3 DNA sequence: TGTGCCAGCAGTCCATGGACAGGGCGCGATGAAAAACTGTTTTTT.

This clonotype was seen once. The chain combines TRBV10-2 with TRBJ1-2; possibly TRBD1 for D (5 bases). Looked up from germline, CDR1 is WSHSY and CDR2 is SAAADI. V shed 6 bases and J shed 4 bases, with 12 bases lying between them. This CDR3 comprises 13 residues. The CDR3, as DNA: TGCGCCAGCAGCCCCCGGGGCCGCTATGGCTACACCTTC. This sequence encodes CASSPRGRYGYTF.

This clonotype came up a few times. The V call is TRBV5-1, the J call TRBJ1-2, with D perhaps matching TRBD1 (6 bases). The V gene's germline CDR1 is SGHRS and CDR2 YFSETQ. The germline V and J ends were trimmed by 4 bases and 2 bases, with 9 bases remaining between them. CDR3 length: 13 residues. CDR3: CASSDTGNYGYTF. DNA of the CDR3: TGCGCCAGCAGCGACACAGGGAACTATGGCTACACCTTC.

The V call is TRBV5-1, the J call TRBJ2-1; 7 positions agree with TRBD2. The junction had 4 bases not matched to a gene; V was cut back by 4 bases and J by 12 bases. Germline V CDR1 and CDR2: SGHRS, YFSETQ. The CDR3 totals 11 residues. The chain's CDR3 is CASSKRDVQFF. Here the CDR3 DNA reads TGCGCCAGCAGCAAGCGGGACGTGCAGTTCTTC.